This T cell receptor (beta chain) was captured in a study of regulatory T cells in long-lasting Graves disease. Study-wide results and limits: Thyroid tissue was not studied; only peripheral blood was. The number of shared public clonotypes was higher in persistent patients (about 2,700) than new patients (more than 850).

HTBI primers from iRepertoire and Arm-PCR of CDR3 regions yielded the TCR beta libraries. TCRdb used MiXCR to reprocess the multiplex PCR reads, holding one entry per CDR3 protein. The sample shows roughly 250,000 distinct CDR3 sequences, 18% of them seen only once. This clonotype was seen many times. Its antigen is not identified. Documented time point: newly diagnosed GD, antithyroid drugs for less than 3 months. PBMCs were the source of the RNA used for TCR sequencing. This same sample was also taken into another study, of T cells in Graves' hyperthyroidism and ophthalmopathy. That investigation notes: Appearing also in blood were most of the thyroid clonotypes expanded above 0.001.

This receptor was taken from a woman aged 25 to 39 with Graves disease. This sample comprised peripheral blood mononuclear cells (PBMCs), obtained at new diagnosis, from a patient treated with antithyroid drugs.

DNA for the CDR3: TGTGCCAGCAGCCCTCGTTCGGGGGGCAATCAGCCCCAGCATTTT. It specifies CASSPRSGGNQPQHF. The rearrangement joins TRBV7-2 to TRBJ1-5; D is possibly TRBD1 (5 bases). V dropped 5 bases and J dropped 2 bases, with 13 bases sitting between them. Germline loops: CDR1 SGHTA, CDR2 FQGNSA. This CDR3 contains 15 residues.